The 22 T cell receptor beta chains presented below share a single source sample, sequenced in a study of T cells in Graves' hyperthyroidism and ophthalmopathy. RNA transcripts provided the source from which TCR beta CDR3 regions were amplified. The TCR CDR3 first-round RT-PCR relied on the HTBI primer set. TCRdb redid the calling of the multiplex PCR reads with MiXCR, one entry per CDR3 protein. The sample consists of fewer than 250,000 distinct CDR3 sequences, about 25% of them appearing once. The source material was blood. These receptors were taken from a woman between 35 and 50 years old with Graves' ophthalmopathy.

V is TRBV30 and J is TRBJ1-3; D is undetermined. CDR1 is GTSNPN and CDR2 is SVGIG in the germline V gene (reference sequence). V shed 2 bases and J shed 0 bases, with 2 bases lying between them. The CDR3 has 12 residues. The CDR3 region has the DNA TGTGCCTGGAGTCCCTCTGGAAACACCATATATTTT. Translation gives CAWSPSGNTIYF.

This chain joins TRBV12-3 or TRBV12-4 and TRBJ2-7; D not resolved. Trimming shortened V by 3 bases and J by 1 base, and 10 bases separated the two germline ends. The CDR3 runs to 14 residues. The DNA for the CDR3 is TGTGCCAGCAGTTTGAGGTTGAGTTCCTACGAGCAGTACTTC. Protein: CASSLRLSSYEQYF.

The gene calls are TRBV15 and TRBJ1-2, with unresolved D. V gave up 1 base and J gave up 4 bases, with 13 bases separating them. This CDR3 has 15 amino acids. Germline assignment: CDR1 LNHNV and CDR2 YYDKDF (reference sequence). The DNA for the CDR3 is TGTGCCACCAGCAGAGGTGGTGAATCATCCTATGGCTACACCTTC. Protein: CATSRGGESSYGYTF.

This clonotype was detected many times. CDR3 sequence: CASSFLGTTLYEQYF. CDR3 DNA: TGTGCCAGCAGTTTTCTCGGGACTACCCTCTACGAGCAGTACTTC. The chain employs TRBV27 and TRBJ2-7, with 7 nucleotides matching TRBD2. Germline V gene lookup returns CDR1 MNHEY and CDR2 SMNVEV (reference sequence). V shed 3 bases, J shed 3 bases, and the junction held 8 bases outside the gene matches. This CDR3 comprises 15 residues.

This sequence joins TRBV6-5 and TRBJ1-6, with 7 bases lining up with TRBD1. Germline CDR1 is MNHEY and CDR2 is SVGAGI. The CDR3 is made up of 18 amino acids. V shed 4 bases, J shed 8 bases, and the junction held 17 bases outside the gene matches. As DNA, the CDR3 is TGTGCCAGCAGTTGGACAGGCGTACGAAAGATTTGGGATTCACCCCTCCACTTT. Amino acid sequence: CASSWTGVRKIWDSPLHF.

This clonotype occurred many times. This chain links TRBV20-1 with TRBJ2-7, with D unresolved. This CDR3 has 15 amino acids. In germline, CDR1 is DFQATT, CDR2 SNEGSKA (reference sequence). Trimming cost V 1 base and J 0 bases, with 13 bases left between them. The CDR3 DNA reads TGCAGTGCTAGAGTTCCGGTTAGGGCCTCCTACGAGCAGTACTTC. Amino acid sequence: CSARVPVRASYEQYF.

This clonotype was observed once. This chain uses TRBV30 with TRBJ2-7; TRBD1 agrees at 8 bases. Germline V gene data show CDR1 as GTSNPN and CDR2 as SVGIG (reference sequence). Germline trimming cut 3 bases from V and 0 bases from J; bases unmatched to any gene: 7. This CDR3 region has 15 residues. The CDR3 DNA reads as TGTGCCTGGAGCCGACAGGGGATTGGCTCCTACGAGCAGTACTTC. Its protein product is CAWSRQGIGSYEQYF.

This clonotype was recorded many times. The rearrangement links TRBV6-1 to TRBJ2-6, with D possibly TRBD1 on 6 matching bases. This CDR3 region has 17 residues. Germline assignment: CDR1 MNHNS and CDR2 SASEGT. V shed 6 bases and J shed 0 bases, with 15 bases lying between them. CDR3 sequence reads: CASREGQTSSGANVLTF. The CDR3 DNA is TGTGCCAGCAGAGAGGGACAAACTAGCTCTGGGGCCAACGTCCTGACTTTC.

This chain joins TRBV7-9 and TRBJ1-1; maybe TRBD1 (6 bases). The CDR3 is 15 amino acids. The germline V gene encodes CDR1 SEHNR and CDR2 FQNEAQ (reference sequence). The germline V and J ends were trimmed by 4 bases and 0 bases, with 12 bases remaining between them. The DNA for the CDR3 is TGTGCCAGCAGCTCCGGACAGTTGATGAACACTGAAGCTTTCTTT. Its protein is CASSSGQLMNTEAFF.

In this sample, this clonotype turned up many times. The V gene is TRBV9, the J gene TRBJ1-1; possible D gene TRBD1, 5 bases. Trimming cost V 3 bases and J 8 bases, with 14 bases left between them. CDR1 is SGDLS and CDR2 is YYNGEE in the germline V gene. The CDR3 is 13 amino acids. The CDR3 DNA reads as TGTGCCAGCAGCGCCCCAATTGGGGGGGAAGCTTTCTTT. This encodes CASSAPIGGEAFF.

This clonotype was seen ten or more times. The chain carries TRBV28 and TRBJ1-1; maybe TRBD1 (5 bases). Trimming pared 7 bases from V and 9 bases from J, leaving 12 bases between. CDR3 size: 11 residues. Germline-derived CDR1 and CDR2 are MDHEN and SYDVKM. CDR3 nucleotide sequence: TGTGCCAGCATAGGAGGGGTAAAAGCTTTCTTT. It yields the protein CASIGGVKAFF.

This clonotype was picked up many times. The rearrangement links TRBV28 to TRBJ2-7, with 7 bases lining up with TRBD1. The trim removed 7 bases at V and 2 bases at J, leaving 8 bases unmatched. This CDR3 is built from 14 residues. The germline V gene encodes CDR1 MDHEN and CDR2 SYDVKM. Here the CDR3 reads CASKDPGQTYEQYF. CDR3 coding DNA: TGTGCCAGCAAAGACCCGGGACAGACCTACGAGCAGTACTTC.

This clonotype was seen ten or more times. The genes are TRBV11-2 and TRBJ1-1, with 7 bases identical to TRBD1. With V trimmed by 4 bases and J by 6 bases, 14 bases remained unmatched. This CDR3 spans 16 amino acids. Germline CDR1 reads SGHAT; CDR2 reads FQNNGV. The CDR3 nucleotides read TGTGCCAGCAGCTCTATAGGGGGCAGGGATTTTGCTGAAGCTTTCTTT. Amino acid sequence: CASSSIGGRDFAEAFF. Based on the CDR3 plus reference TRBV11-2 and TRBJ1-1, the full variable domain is EAGVAQSPRYKIIEKRQSVAFWCNPISGHATLYWYQQILGQGPKLLIQFQNNGVVDDSQLPKDRFSAERLKGVDSTLKIQPAKLEDSAVYLCASSSIGGRDFAEAFFGQGTRLTVV.

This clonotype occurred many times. In DNA, the CDR3 is TGTGCCAGCGCTGGACAGTCGAGGGGAGAGACCCAGTACTTC. Translation gives CASAGQSRGETQYF. This rearrangement joins TRBV6-5 to TRBJ2-5; D is possibly TRBD1 (6 bases). This CDR3 is built from 14 residues. Trimming shortened V by 8 bases and J by 4 bases, and 17 bases separated the two germline ends. CDR1 is MNHEY, CDR2 SVGAGI, per germline.

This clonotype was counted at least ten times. The CDR3 DNA reads TGTGCCAGCAGTTCAGGCTCCTACGAGCAGTACTTC. Amino acids: CASSSGSYEQYF. This chain joins TRBV28 and TRBJ2-7; D remains ambiguous. V dropped 4 bases and J dropped 0 bases, with 4 bases sitting between them. The CDR3 has 12 amino acids. Germline lookup yields CDR1 MDHEN and CDR2 SYDVKM.

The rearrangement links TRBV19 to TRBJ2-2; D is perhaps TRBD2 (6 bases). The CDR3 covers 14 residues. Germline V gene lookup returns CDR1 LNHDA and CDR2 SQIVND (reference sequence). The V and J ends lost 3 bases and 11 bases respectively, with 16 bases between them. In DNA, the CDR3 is TGTGCCAGTAGTATTCTCGGGATTAGCGGAGAGCTGTTTTTT. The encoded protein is CASSILGISGELFF. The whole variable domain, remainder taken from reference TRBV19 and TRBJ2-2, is DGGITQSPKYLFRKEGQNVTLSCEQNLNHDAMYWYRQDPGQGLRLIYYSQIVNDFQKGDIAEGYSVSREKKESFPLTVTSAQKNPTAFYLCASSILGISGELFFGEGSRLTVL.

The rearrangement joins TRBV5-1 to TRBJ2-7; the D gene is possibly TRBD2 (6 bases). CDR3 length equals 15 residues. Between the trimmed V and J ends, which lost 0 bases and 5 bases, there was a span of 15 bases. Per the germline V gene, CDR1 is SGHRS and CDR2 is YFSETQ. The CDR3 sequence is CASSLAMEGWDEQYF. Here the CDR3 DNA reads TGCGCCAGCAGCTTGGCCATGGAGGGCTGGGACGAGCAGTACTTC.

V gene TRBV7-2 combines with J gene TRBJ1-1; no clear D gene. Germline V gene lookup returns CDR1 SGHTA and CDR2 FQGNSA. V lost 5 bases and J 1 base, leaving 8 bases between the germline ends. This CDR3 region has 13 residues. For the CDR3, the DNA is TGTGCCAGCAGCCCTCCACGGAACACTGAAGCTTTCTTT. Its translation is CASSPPRNTEAFF.

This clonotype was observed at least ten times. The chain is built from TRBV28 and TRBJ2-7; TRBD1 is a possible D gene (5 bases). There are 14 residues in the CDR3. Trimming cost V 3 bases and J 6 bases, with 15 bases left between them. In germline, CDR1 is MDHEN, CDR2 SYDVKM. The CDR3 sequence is CASSFHRFRSEQYF. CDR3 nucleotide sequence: TGTGCCAGCAGTTTTCACAGGTTTAGGTCCGAGCAGTACTTC.

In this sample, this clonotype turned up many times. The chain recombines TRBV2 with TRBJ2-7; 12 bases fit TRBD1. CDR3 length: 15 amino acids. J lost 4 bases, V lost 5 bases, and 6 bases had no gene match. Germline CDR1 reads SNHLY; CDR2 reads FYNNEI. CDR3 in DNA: TGTGCCAGCAGTTGGGGACAGGGGGCCAGGTACGAGCAGTACTTC. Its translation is CASSWGQGARYEQYF.

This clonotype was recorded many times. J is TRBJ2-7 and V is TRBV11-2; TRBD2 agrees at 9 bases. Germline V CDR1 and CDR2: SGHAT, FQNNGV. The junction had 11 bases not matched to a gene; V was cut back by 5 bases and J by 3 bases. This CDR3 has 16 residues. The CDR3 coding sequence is TGTGCCAGCAGCAAAGAGCGGCTAGCGGGGATCTACGAGCAGTACTTC. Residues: CASSKERLAGIYEQYF.

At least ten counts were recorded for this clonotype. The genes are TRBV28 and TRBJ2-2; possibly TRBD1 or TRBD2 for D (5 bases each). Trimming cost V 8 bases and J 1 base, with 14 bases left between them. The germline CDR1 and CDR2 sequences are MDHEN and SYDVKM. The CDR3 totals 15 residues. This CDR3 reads CASGGGGGNTGELFF. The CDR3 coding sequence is TGTGCCAGCGGGGGTGGGGGTGGGAACACCGGGGAGCTGTTTTTT.